The clone carrying this T cell receptor (beta chain) was counted between two and nine times. Antigen: not known. TCRdb itself ran the 5' RACE reads through MiXCR, one entry per CDR3 protein. The sample has 200,000 to 250,000 distinct CDR3 sequences, approximately 10% seen once; the top ten hold 22%. V lost 1 base to trimming and J lost 7 bases, with 8 bases between them. CDR3 length: 13 amino acids. Germline-derived CDR1 and CDR2 are SGHRS and YFSETQ. The data belong to a study of T-cell memory formation after mild COVID-19. Study background: TCR clustering was largely donor specific.

General study results and limits: Memory sampled before infection contained some responding clones, suggesting cross-reactive memory joined. Contracting CD4+ clones were located mainly in CM and EM, and CD8+ clones in EMRA. Clones that got smaller from day 15 to 85 had even CD4/CD8, while clones growing later tipped toward CD4+.

The sequence came from a man between 18 and 35 years old who had mild COVID-19 (a few samples of this study predate the infection). Cell type and time point are not known. Source material: PBMCs or a T cell subset sorted from them (not recorded which). The chain carries TRBV5-1 and TRBJ1-4; TRBD1 might be the D (5 bases). CDR3 sequence reads: CASSLTGGEKLFF. The CDR3 DNA reads TGCGCCAGCAGCTTGACAGGTGGTGAAAAACTGTTTTTT.